One and the same sample provided the 2 T cell receptor beta chains below, sequenced in a study of cytomegalovirus exposure and HLA in healthy donors. The PCR contained 60 Vbeta and 13 Jbeta primers. Sequencing was performed with immunoSEQ multiplex PCR; in TCRdb, only in-frame clones are kept and a portion is missing. The table lists roughly 140,000 clones, more than 70% of them singletons. Source material: PBMCs. These receptor sequences come from a woman aged 40-49 years in good health and CMV-seronegative.

This chain joins TRBV30 and TRBJ1-2, with D possibly TRBD1 on 5 matching bases. CDR1 and CDR2 from the germline V gene are GTSNPN and SVGIG (reference sequence). The CDR3 loop spans 15 amino acids. V was shortened by 2 bases and J by 2 bases, with 15 bases between the two germline ends. CDR3 protein: CAWSLGPGENYGYTF. As DNA, the CDR3 is TGTGCCTGGAGTTTAGGTCCGGGGGAGAACTATGGCTACACCTTC.

J is TRBJ1-3 and V is TRBV28; weak D call: TRBD1 (5 bases). The CDR3 contains 15 residues. From germline, CDR1 is MDHEN and CDR2 SYDVKM. Deletions cut 3 bases from V and 0 bases from J, with 9 bases between. CDR3 in amino acids: CASSLGLTSGNTIYF. CDR3 nucleotides: TGTGCCAGCAGTTTGGGGCTCACCTCTGGAAACACCATATATTTT.